The rows below give T cell receptor beta chains drawn from one sample of a study of blood T cells in healthy people across ages. TCRdb reprocessed the 5' RACE reads via MiXCR and lists one record per CDR3 protein. The sample consists of 910,000 or so distinct CDR3 sequences, just over 50% of them appearing once. Sequencing used blood. All receptors come from a woman aged 60 to 75 in good health. CDR3s include the opening cysteine and the closing phenylalanine or tryptophan. The D gene is left open where the match is weak. Clone size is not always given. Where it is, it says once, few, many or a class for expanded clones.

clone size,V gene,J gene,D gene,CDR3 protein,CDR3 DNA
-,TRBV4-3,TRBJ1-1,-,CASSQVGGGNTEAFF,TGCGCCAGCAGCCAAGTAGGGGGGGGGAACACTGAAGCTTTCTTT
few,TRBV20-1,TRBJ2-7,-,CSAKNTVSYEQYF,TGCAGTGCTAAGAACACAGTCAGCTACGAGCAGTACTTC
few,TRBV29-1,TRBJ2-1,-,CSVEDVDYTYNEQFF,TGCAGCGTTGAAGATGTGGACTATACCTACAATGAGCAGTTCTTC
-,TRBV9,TRBJ2-5,-,CASSVSERGRDQETQYF,TGTGCCAGCAGCGTATCGGAAAGGGGACGGGACCAAGAGACCCAGTACTTC
few,TRBV29-1,TRBJ2-3,-,CSVEDPPDTQYF,TGCAGCGTTGAAGATCCTCCAGATACGCAGTATTTT
-,TRBV4-1,TRBJ1-2,-,CASSQDLTPNYGYTF,TGCGCCAGCAGCCAAGATCTGACACCTAACTATGGCTACACCTTC
-,TRBV5-1,TRBJ2-7,-,CASSPQPDTVPEQYF,TGCGCCAGCAGCCCACAACCCGACACAGTTCCCGAGCAGTACTTC
few,TRBV28,TRBJ2-6,-,CASSPPPESGANVLTF,TGTGCCAGCAGTCCCCCCCCGGAGTCTGGGGCCAACGTCCTGACTTTC
-,TRBV29-1,TRBJ2-6,-,CSVTPSGANVLTF,TGCAGCGTTACCCCCTCTGGGGCCAACGTCCTGACTTTC
-,TRBV12-3/TRBV12-4,TRBJ1-2,TRBD1,CASRRAGTGFGYTF,TGTGCCAGCAGGCGTGCCGGGACAGGGTTTGGCTACACCTTC
few,TRBV29-1,TRBJ2-5,-,CSAVWGAETQYF,TGCAGCGCCGTATGGGGGGCAGAGACCCAGTACTTC
many,TRBV6-1,TRBJ2-1,TRBD2,CASTAGAGYNEQFF,TGTGCCAGCACAGCGGGAGCCGGCTACAATGAGCAGTTCTTC
few,TRBV6-5,TRBJ2-2,-,CASSYLAGELFF,TGTGCCAGCAGTTACCTTGCCGGGGAGCTGTTTTTT
-,TRBV7-2,TRBJ2-7,TRBD1,CASSLARGSYEQYF,TGTGCCAGCAGCTTAGCCAGGGGGTCCTACGAGCAGTACTTC
once,TRBV29-1,TRBJ1-5,-,CSVAFPGYNQPQHF,TGCAGCGTTGCTTTTCCAGGCTACAATCAGCCCCAGCATTTT
-,TRBV20-1,TRBJ2-7,-,CSAPGDLTPLEQYF,TGCAGTGCCCCCGGGGACCTTACTCCCCTCGAGCAGTACTTC
-,TRBV20-1,TRBJ1-1,-,CSARDPLARGTEAFF,TGCAGTGCTAGAGATCCCCTGGCCAGGGGCACTGAAGCTTTCTTT
-,TRBV5-1,TRBJ2-7,-,CASSPSSVSYEQYF,TGCGCCAGCAGCCCCAGCTCAGTCTCCTACGAGCAGTACTTC